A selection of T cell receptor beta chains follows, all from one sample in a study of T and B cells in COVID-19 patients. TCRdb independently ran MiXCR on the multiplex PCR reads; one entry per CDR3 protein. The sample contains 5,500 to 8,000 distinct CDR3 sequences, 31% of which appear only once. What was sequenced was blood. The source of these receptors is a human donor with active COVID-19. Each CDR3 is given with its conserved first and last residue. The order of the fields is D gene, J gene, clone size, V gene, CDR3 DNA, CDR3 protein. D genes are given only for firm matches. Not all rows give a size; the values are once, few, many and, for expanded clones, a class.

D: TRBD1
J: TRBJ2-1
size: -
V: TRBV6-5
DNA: TGTGGAACGGGACAGGGGTGGGATGAGCAGTTCTTC
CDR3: CGTGQGWDEQFF

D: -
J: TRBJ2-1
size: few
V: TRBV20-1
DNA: TGCAGTGCCGAGGGACTGTTCTACAATGAGCAGTTCTTC
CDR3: CSAEGLFYNEQFF

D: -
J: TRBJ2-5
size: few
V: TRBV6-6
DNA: TGTGCCAGCAGTCCCCTGCTAACAGAGACCCAGTACTTC
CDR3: CASSPLLTETQYF

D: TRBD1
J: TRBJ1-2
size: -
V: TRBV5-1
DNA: TGCGCCAGCAGCCAATCGGGACAGCCTATCTACTATGGCTACACCTTC
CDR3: CASSQSGQPIYYGYTF

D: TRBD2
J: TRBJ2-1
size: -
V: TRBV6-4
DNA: TGTGCCAGCAGTGCCAGCGGGGGGGTTAATGAGCAGTTCTTC
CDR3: CASSASGGVNEQFF

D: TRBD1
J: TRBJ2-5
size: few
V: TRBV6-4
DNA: TGTGCCAGCATTTTGACAGGGGCCCTTCGAGAGACCCAGTACTTC
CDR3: CASILTGALRETQYF

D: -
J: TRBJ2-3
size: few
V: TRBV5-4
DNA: TGTGCCAGCAGCGTGACAGTATTAGATACGCAGTATTTT
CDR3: CASSVTVLDTQYF

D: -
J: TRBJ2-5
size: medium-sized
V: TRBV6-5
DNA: TGTGCCAGCAGTATGTACAGGGGAGGAGAGACCCAGTACTTC
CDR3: CASSMYRGGETQYF

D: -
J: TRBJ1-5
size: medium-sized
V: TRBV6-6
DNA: TGTGCCAGCAGTGAAAATGATCAGCCCCAGCATTTT
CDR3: CASSENDQPQHF

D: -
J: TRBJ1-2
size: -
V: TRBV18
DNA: TGTGCCAGCTCACCACGGGGGAGGACAGACTTTGATGGCTACACCTTC
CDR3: CASSPRGRTDFDGYTF

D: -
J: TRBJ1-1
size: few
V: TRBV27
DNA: TGTGCCAGCAGTTTATCGACCGTGAACACTGAAGCTTTCTTT
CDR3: CASSLSTVNTEAFF

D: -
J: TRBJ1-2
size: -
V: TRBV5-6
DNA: TGTGCCAGCAGCTTGGCCCGGGGTGCATACACCTTC
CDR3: CASSLARGAYTF

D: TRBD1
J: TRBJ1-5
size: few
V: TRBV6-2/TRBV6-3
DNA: TGTGCCAGCTGCCCTAACAGGGGTTCGCGAGATCAGCCCCAGCATTTT
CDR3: CASCPNRGSRDQPQHF

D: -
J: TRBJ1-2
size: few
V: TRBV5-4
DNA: TGTGCCAGCAGCATGGGGAAGGGAGCCTATGGCTACACCTTC
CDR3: CASSMGKGAYGYTF

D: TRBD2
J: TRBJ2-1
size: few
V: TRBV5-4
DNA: TGTGCCAGCAGCTTGCAGAGCGGGGGGTCAAGTTACAATGAGCAGTTCTTC
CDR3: CASSLQSGGSSYNEQFF

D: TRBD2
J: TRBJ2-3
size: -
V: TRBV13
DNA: TGTGCCAGCAGCTCCTGGGAGCTGAGCGGGGACAGCACAGATACGCAGTATTTT
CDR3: CASSSWELSGDSTDTQYF

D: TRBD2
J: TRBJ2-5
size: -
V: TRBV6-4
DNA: TGTGCCAGCAGTGTGGTAGCGGGGTTGGACCAAGAGACCCAGTACTTC
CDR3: CASSVVAGLDQETQYF

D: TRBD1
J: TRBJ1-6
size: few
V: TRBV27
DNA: TGTGCCAGCAGCCCCCGGACAGGGTATAATTCACCCCTCCACTTT
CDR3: CASSPRTGYNSPLHF

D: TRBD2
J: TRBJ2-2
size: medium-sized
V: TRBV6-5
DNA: TGTGCCAGCAGGGGACTAGCACAGGGGGAGCTGTTTTTT
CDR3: CASRGLAQGELFF

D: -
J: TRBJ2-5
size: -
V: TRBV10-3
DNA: TGTGCCATCAGTGAGAGGCCAGAGACCCAGTACTTC
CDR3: CAISERPETQYF

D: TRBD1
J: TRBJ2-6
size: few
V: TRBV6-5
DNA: TGTGCCAGCAGTAACAGGGGATCTGGGGCCAACGTCCTGACTTTC
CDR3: CASSNRGSGANVLTF